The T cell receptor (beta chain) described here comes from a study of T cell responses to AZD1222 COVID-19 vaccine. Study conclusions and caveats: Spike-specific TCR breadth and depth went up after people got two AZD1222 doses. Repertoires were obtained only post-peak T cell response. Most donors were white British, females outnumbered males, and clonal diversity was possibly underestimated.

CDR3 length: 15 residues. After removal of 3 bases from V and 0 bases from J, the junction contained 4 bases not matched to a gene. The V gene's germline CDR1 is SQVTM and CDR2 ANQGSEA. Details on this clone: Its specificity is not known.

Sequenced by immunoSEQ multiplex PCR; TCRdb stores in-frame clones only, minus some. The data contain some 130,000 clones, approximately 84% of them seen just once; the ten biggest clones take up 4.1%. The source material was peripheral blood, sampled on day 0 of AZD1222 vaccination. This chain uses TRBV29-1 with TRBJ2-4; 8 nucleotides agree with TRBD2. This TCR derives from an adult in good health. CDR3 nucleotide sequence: TGCAGCGTTGAGGGTCTAGCGGGAGCCAAAAACATTCAGTACTTC. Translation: CSVEGLAGAKNIQYF.